This T cell receptor beta chain was sequenced during a study of T cell responses to AZD1222 COVID-19 vaccine. The ends were cut back, 6 bases at V and 4 bases at J, with 10 bases in the middle. This CDR3 has 13 residues. Germline lookup yields CDR1 LNHDA and CDR2 SQIVND (reference sequence). This clone came up once. The table came from immunoSEQ multiplex PCR; TCRdb's copy has only in-frame clones and leaves some out. The data show over 85,000 clones, about 92% seen once. The sample was peripheral blood, taken on day 0 of AZD1222 vaccination. V usage is TRBV19 and J usage is TRBJ1-5; D might be TRBD1 (5 bases). The source is an adult in good health. The CDR3 reads CASRGLTNQPQHF. In DNA form, the CDR3 reads TGTGCCAGTAGGGGGCTAACAAATCAGCCCCAGCATTTT.